What follows describes a single T cell receptor (beta chain). Additional DNA sequences in this sample encode the identical CDR3. Both 60 Vbeta primers and 13 Jbeta primers went into the PCR. The assay was immunoSEQ multiplex PCR, and TCRdb's table has in-frame clones only and misses some. The repertoire holds tens of thousands of clones, with roughly 80% as singletons. This entry comes from a study of cytomegalovirus exposure and HLA in healthy donors. The CDR3 is 13 residues long. V shed 1 base and J shed 2 bases, with 6 bases lying between them. CDR1 and CDR2 from the germline V gene are SGHAT and FQNNGV.

This TCR was sampled from a man in his forties or fifties in good health and CMV-seronegative. Sequenced material: PBMCs. The chain has TRBV11-2 and TRBJ2-7, with D unresolved. CDR3 residues: CASSLGQTYEQYF. CDR3 in DNA: TGTGCCAGCAGCTTAGGCCAGACCTACGAGCAGTACTTC.